A single sample gave rise to the 17 T cell receptor beta chains below, sequenced in a study of spatial heterogeneity in lung cancer. TCRdb fed the 5' RACE reads into MiXCR, producing one record per CDR3 protein. The repertoire holds more than 80,000 distinct CDR3 sequences, with about 12% as singletons. Time point in this sample: sample taken at primary tumor resection. No cell sorting; template was whole RNA from tumor, lung tissue or PBMC. The source material was PBMCs, sampled at surgery. The source of these receptors is a male donor with early-stage non-small cell lung cancer.

This rearrangement joins TRBV27 to TRBJ2-7; 7 bases map to TRBD2. The germline V gene has CDR1 MNHEY and CDR2 SMNVEV (reference sequence). V shed 6 bases, J shed 6 bases, and the junction held 8 bases outside the gene matches. The CDR3 loop spans 13 amino acids. In nucleotides, the CDR3 is TGTGCCAGCAGCCAGGGAGGGATGGCCGAGCAGTACTTC. Amino acid sequence: CASSQGGMAEQYF.

The rearrangement joins TRBV29-1 to TRBJ2-1; 8 nucleotides match TRBD1. The CDR3 extends over 12 amino acids. With V trimmed by 7 bases and J by 9 bases, 8 bases remained unmatched. Germline V gene lookup returns CDR1 SQVTM and CDR2 ANQGSEA. CDR3 in DNA: TGCAGCGCCCCGCAGGGGGCGGCTGAGCAGTTCTTC. Protein sequence: CSAPQGAAEQFF.

This clonotype was seen ten or more times. This chain links TRBV29-1 with TRBJ1-1, with TRBD1 matching 7 bases. CDR3 length equals 12 residues. J was trimmed by 4 bases and V by 5 bases; bases with no gene match: 4. Germline loops: CDR1 SQVTM, CDR2 ANQGSEA. The CDR3 DNA sequence: TGCAGCGTTCAGGGGGATGGCACTGAAGCTTTCTTT. Protein: CSVQGDGTEAFF.

The chain is built from TRBV29-1 and TRBJ2-5, with a tentative D call TRBD2 (6 bases). The CDR3 totals 12 residues. The germline gives CDR1 SQVTM, CDR2 ANQGSEA. V lost 7 bases to trimming and J lost 1 base, with 10 bases between them. In DNA form, the CDR3 reads TGCAGCGCAGAGACTAGCCAAGAGACCCAGTACTTC. Translation gives CSAETSQETQYF.

The sample holds a few counts of this clonotype. The chain couples TRBV7-2 to TRBJ2-2, with TRBD2 matching 11 bases. The CDR3 contains 16 residues. V dropped 6 bases and J dropped 3; count of bases not matched to a gene: 6. Germline CDR1 reads SGHTA; CDR2 reads FQGNSA. The DNA of the CDR3 is TGTGCCAGCAGGCTTACTAGCGGGGGCTACACCGGGGAGCTGTTTTTT. The encoded protein is CASRLTSGGYTGELFF. The variable domain in full, completed from reference TRBV7-2 and TRBJ2-2, reads GAGVSQSPSNKVTEKGKDVELRCDPISGHTALYWYRQSLGQGLEFLIYFQGNSAPDKSGLPSDRFSAERTGGSVSTLTIQRTQQEDSAVYLCASRLTSGGYTGELFFGEGSRLTVL.

This clonotype came up a few times. This chain joins TRBV5-1 and TRBJ2-7; D possibly matches TRBD1 or TRBD2 (5 bases each). The CDR3 runs 15 residues. Germline CDR1 is SGHRS and CDR2 is YFSETQ. Trimming pared 4 bases from V and 3 bases from J, leaving 17 bases between. The CDR3 sequence is CASSQGPNEGYEQYF. The CDR3 nucleotides are TGCGCCAGCAGCCAGGGACCGAATGAGGGCTACGAGCAGTACTTC.

By sample share, this clonotype is medium-sized. The chain combines TRBV19 with TRBJ2-5; 7 bases are shared with TRBD1. After removal of 5 bases from V and 3 bases from J, the junction contained 6 bases not matched to a gene. This CDR3 comprises 14 residues. The germline CDR1 and CDR2 sequences are LNHDA and SQIVND (reference sequence). The CDR3 region has the DNA TGTGCCAGTAGTTTCACAGGGGCAAAAGAGACCCAGTACTTC. It specifies CASSFTGAKETQYF.

This clonotype appeared a few times. The chain carries TRBV18 and TRBJ2-2; D call uncertain. Trimming shortened V by 0 bases and J by 3 bases, and 5 bases separated the two germline ends. CDR1 is KGHSH, CDR2 LQKENI, per germline. This CDR3 comprises 14 residues. The CDR3: CASSPPVDTGELFF. In DNA form, the CDR3 reads TGTGCCAGCTCACCACCGGTGGACACCGGGGAGCTGTTTTTT.

This clonotype was counted ten times or more. The chain links TRBV6-2 or TRBV6-3 to TRBJ2-7; weak D call: TRBD1 (5 bases). The CDR3 totals 11 residues. Germline V gene lookup returns CDR1 MNHEY and CDR2 SVGEGT. Trimming stripped 5 bases from V and 7 bases from J, with 9 bases between. The CDR3 spells CASSPGQEQYF. CDR3 DNA: TGTGCCAGCAGTCCAGGGCAAGAGCAGTACTTC.

V is TRBV12-3 or TRBV12-4 and J is TRBJ2-3; TRBD2 matches at 14 bases. The ends lost 6 bases at V and 6 bases at J; junction bases unmatched: 8. The CDR3 length is 16 residues. CDR3 loop: CASRRAGLAGGDTQYF. The CDR3 DNA follows: TGTGCCAGCAGGCGGGCAGGACTAGCGGGGGGCGATACGCAGTATTTT.

The chain has TRBV11-2 and TRBJ1-5, with D tentatively TRBD1 (6 bases). V lost 5 bases and J lost 1, with 12 bases in between. The V gene's germline CDR1 is SGHAT and CDR2 FQNNGV. The CDR3 has 15 residues. The DNA of the CDR3 is TGTGCCAGCAGCAACTACAGGGAGAGCAATCAGCCCCAGCATTTT. Protein product: CASSNYRESNQPQHF.

This clonotype was counted ten times or more. V gene TRBV5-1 combines with J gene TRBJ2-7; 7 positions agree with TRBD1. CDR1 and CDR2 from the germline V gene are SGHRS and YFSETQ. V was pared by 4 bases and J by 0 bases, with 7 bases of the junction left unmatched. CDR3 length equals 15 residues. Written as DNA, the CDR3 is TGCGCCAGCAGCGAGGGGGCTTCGATCTCCTACGAGCAGTACTTC. This translates into CASSEGASISYEQYF.

Concerning this clonotype itself: Relative to the germline gene, one junction end is altered; a read error may explain this. The V gene is TRBV7-7, the J gene TRBJ2-1; 9 nucleotides align to TRBD2. Germline CDR1 is SSHAT and CDR2 is FNYEAQ (reference sequence). The CDR3 totals 14 residues. CDR3 DNA: TGTGCTAGCAGCTTAGCGGGAGAGTCCAATGAGCAGTTCTTC. Amino acid sequence: CASSLAGESNEQFF.

This clonotype was detected only a few times. The gene calls are TRBV15 and TRBJ2-5, with D possibly TRBD2 on 5 matching bases. The V end was cut by 4 bases, the J end by 2 bases, with 20 bases between. CDR3 length equals 17 residues. The V gene's germline CDR1 is LNHNV and CDR2 YYDKDF (reference sequence). CDR3 DNA sequence: TGTGCCACCAGCAACCGCGGGTTCGGGCCGATTCAAGAGACCCAGTACTTC. It encodes CATSNRGFGPIQETQYF.

This clonotype was found a few times. The chain uses TRBV3-1 and TRBJ2-7, with a weak D call TRBD1 (6 bases). CDR1 is LGHDT, CDR2 YNNKEL, per germline (reference sequence). V was pared by 0 bases and J by 2 bases, with 11 bases between. CDR3 length equals 15 residues. CDR3 sequence reads: CASSQDWGPTYEQYF. CDR3 DNA: TGTGCCAGCAGCCAAGACTGGGGGCCCACCTACGAGCAGTACTTC.

The gene calls are TRBV6-6 and TRBJ2-7; 7 positions agree with TRBD2. Germline V gene sequence: CDR1 MNHNY, CDR2 SVGAGI (reference sequence). The CDR3 has 14 amino acids. The J segment lost 4 bases and the V segment lost 8 bases, leaving 11 bases of the junction unmatched. The CDR3 sequence: CASRGRGGEYEQYF. For the CDR3, the DNA is TGTGCCAGCCGGGGGAGGGGTGGAGAGTACGAGCAGTACTTC.

This chain uses TRBV12-2 with TRBJ2-1; whether TRBD2, the table's D call, matches the DNA was not checked. TRBV12-2 is a recognized pseudogene. This CDR3 spans 15 amino acids. The CDR3 protein is CASRFSWPNYNEQFF. CDR3 DNA: TGTGCAAGTCGCTTTAGTTGGCCCAACTACAATGAGCAGTTCTTC.